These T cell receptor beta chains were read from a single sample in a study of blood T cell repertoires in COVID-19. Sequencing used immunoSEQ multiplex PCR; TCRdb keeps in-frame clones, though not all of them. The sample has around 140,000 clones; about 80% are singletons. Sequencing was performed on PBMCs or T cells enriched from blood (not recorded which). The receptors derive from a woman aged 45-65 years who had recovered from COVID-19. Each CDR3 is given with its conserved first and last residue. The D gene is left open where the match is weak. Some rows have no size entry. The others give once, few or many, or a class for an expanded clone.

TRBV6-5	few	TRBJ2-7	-	CASSRPGQSYEQYF	TGTGCCAGCAGTCGACCTGGACAGTCCTACGAGCAGTACTTC
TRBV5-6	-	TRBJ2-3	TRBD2	CASSRTSGGAQYF	TGTGCCAGCAGCCGGACTAGCGGGGGGGCGCAGTATTTT
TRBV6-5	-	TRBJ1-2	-	CASRHKGDYTF	TGTGCCAGCAGACACAAGGGAGACTACACCTTC
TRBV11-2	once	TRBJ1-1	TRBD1	CASSIRGTVGTEAFF	TGTGCCAGCAGCATACGTGGGACAGTCGGGACTGAAGCTTTCTTT
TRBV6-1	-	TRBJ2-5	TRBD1	CASSERRTGGERETQYF	TGTGCCAGCAGTGAAAGGAGAACAGGGGGCGAACGAGAGACCCAGTACTTC
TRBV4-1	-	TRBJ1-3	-	CASSQGTASGNTIYF	TGCGCCAGCAGCCAGGGGACTGCCTCTGGAAACACCATATATTTT
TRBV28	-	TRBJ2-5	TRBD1	CASRGQSQETQYF	TGTGCCAGCAGGGGACAGTCCCAAGAGACCCAGTACTTC
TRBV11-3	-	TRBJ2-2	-	CASSLGSGNTGELFF	TGTGCCAGCAGCTTAGGGTCAGGGAACACCGGGGAGCTGTTTTTT
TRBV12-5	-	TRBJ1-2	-	CASGLVLRGALGYTF	TGTGCTAGTGGTTTGGTTCTCCGGGGGGCCCTTGGCTACACCTTC
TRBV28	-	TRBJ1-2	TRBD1	CASTPGWAGGGYTF	TGTGCCAGCACCCCAGGCTGGGCAGGGGGTGGCTACACCTTC
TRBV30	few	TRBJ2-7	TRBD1	CASAGTADLEQYF	TGTGCCAGTGCCGGGACAGCCGACCTGGAGCAGTACTTC
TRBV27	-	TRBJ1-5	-	CASTGGLGQPQHF	TGTGCCAGCACAGGTGGACTCGGTCAGCCCCAGCATTTT